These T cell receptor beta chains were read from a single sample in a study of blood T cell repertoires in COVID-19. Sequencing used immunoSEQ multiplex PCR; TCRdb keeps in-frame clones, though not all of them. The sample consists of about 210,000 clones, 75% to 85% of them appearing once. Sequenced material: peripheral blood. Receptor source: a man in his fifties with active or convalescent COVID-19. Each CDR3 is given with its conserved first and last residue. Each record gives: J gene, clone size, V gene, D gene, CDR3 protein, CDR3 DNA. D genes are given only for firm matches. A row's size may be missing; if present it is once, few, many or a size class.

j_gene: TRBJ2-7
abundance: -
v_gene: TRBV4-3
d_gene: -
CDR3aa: CASSQDLTAAYEQYF
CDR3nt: TGCGCCAGCAGCCAAGATTTGACTGCAGCCTACGAGCAGTACTTC

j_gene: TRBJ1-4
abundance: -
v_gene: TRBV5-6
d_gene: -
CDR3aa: CASSLVGSYGNEKLFF
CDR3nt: TGTGCCAGCAGCTTGGTCGGGAGTTATGGTAATGAAAAACTGTTTTTT

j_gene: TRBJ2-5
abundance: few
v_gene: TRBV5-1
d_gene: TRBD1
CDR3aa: CASSSTGVGETQYF
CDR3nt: TGCGCCAGCAGCTCTACAGGGGTGGGAGAGACCCAGTACTTC

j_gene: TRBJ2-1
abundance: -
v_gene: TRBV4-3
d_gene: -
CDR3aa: CASSQGRDREQFF
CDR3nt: TGCGCCAGCAGCCAAGGGCGGGACCGAGAGCAGTTCTTC

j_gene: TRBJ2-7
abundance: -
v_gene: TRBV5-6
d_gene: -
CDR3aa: CASSLDRYYEQYF
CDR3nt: TGTGCCAGCAGCCTCGACAGGTACTACGAGCAGTACTTC

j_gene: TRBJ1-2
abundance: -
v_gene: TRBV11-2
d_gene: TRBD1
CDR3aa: CASSTGTGYGYTF
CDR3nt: TGTGCCAGCAGCACCGGGACAGGCTATGGCTACACCTTC

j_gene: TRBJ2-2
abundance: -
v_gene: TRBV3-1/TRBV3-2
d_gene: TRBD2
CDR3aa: CASSVAGGTGELFF
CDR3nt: TGTGCCAGCAGCGTAGCGGGGGGCACCGGGGAGCTGTTTTTT

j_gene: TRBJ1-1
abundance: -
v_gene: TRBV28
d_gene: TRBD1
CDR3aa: CASSPPDRVGTEAFF
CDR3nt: TGTGCCAGCAGCCCCCCGGACAGGGTGGGCACTGAAGCTTTCTTT

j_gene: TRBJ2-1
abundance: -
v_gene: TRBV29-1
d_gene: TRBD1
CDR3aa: CSVYRDRVLNEQFF
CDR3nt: TGCAGCGTTTATCGGGACAGGGTTTTAAATGAGCAGTTCTTC

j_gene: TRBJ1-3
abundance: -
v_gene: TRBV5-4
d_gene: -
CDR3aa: CASSSLGGVLDF
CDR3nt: TGTGCCAGCAGCTCGTTAGGGGGGGTTCTGGATTTT

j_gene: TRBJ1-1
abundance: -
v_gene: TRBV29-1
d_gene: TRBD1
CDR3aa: CSVLRGQDTEAFF
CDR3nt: TGCAGCGTTCTCAGGGGGCAGGACACTGAAGCTTTCTTT

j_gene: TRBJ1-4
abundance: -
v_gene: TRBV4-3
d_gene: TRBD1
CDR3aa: CASSGGGATNEKLFF
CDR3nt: TGCGCCAGCAGCGGAGGGGGCGCAACTAATGAAAAACTGTTTTTT

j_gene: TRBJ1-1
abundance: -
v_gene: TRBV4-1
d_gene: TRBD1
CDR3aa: CASSQDPRGRLAFF
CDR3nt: TGCGCCAGCAGCCAAGATCCCAGGGGGCGGTTGGCTTTCTTT

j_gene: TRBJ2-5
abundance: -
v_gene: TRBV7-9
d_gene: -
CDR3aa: CASSLGAGTQYF
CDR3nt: TGTGCCAGCAGCTTAGGGGCCGGGACCCAGTACTTC

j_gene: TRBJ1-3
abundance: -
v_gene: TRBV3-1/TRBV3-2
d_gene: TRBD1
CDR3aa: CASSRTTGYGNTIYF
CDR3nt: TGTGCCAGCAGCCGCACGACAGGGTACGGAAACACCATATATTTT

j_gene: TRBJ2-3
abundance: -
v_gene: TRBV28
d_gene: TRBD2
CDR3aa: CASRPIAGGITDTQYF
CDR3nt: TGTGCCAGCAGACCTATAGCGGGGGGGATCACAGATACGCAGTATTTT

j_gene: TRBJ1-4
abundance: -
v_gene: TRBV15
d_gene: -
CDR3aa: CATSIGGGAGEKLFF
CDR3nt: TGTGCCACCAGCATAGGTGGGGGGGCAGGGGAAAAACTGTTTTTT

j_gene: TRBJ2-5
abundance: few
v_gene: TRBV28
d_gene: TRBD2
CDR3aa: CASSSWTSGGKETQYF
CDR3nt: TGTGCCAGCAGCTCCTGGACTAGCGGGGGGAAAGAGACCCAGTACTTC

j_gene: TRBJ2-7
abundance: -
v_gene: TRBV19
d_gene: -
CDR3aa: CASRGTRDEQYF
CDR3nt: TGTGCCAGTCGGGGAACGAGGGACGAGCAGTACTTC

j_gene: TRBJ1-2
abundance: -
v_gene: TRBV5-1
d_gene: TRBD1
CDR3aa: CASSYSTGSGSGYTF
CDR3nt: TGCGCCAGCAGCTATTCGACAGGGTCGGGATCTGGCTACACCTTC

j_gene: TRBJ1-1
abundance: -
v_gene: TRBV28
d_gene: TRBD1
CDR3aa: CASSLSSRGRSPEAFF
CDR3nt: TGTGCCAGCAGTTTATCGTCCAGGGGGCGCAGTCCAGAAGCTTTCTTT

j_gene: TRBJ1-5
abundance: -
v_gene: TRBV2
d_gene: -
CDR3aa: CASRTGIFQPQHF
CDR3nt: TGTGCCAGCAGAACAGGGATTTTTCAGCCCCAGCATTTT

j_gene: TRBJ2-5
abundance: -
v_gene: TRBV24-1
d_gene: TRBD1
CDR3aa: CATSDPGQGRETQYF
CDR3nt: TGTGCCACCAGTGATCCGGGACAGGGGAGGGAGACCCAGTACTTC

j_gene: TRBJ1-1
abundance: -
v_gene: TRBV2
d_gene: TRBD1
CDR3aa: CASKRDSNTEAFF
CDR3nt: TGTGCCAGCAAAAGGGACAGCAACACTGAAGCTTTCTTT

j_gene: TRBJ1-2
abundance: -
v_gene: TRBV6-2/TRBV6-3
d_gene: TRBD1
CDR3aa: CASSRQGAPTFYGYTF
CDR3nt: TGTGCCAGCAGTAGACAGGGGGCTCCGACCTTCTATGGCTACACCTTC

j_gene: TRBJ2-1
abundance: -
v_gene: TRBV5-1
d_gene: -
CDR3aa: CASSFPSGEQFF
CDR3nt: TGCGCCAGCAGCTTCCCGAGCGGCGAGCAGTTCTTC

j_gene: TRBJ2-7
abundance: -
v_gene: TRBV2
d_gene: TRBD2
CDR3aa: CASSEMGLAGDSSYEQYF
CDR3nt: TGTGCCAGCAGTGAAATGGGACTAGCGGGCGATTCTTCCTACGAGCAGTACTTC